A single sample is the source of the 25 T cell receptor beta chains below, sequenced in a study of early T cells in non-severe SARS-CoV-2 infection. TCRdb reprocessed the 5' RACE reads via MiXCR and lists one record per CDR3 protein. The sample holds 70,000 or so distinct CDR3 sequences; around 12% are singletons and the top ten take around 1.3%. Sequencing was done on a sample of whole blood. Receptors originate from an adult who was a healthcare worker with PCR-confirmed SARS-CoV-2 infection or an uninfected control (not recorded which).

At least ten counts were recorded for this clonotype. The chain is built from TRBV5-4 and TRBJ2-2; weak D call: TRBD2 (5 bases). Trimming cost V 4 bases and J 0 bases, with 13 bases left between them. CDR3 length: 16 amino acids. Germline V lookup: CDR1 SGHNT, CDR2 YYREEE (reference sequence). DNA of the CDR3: TGTGCCAGCAGCCCCACCTCCGGGGCGAACACCGGGGAGCTGTTTTTT. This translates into CASSPTSGANTGELFF.

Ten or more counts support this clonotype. CDR3 region: CASSEDLAYAYF. CDR3 nucleotides: TGTGCCAGCAGTGAAGACTTGGCTTATGCATACTTC. V is TRBV2 and J is TRBJ2-5, with D hard to call. V lost 1 base and J 14 bases, leaving 14 bases between the germline ends. This CDR3 spans 12 amino acids. Germline-derived CDR1 and CDR2 are SNHLY and FYNNEI.

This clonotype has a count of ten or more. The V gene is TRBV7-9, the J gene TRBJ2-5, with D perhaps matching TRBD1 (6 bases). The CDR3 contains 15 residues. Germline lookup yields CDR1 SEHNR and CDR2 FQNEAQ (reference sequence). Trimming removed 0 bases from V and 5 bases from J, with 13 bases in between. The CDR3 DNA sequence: TGTGCCAGCAGCTTAGCGCCGTGGGGGCCGGAGACCCAGTACTTC. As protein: CASSLAPWGPETQYF.

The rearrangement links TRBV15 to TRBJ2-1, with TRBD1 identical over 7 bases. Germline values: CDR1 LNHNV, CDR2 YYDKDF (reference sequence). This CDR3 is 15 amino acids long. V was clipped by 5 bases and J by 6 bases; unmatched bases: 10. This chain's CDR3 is CATSQSWDSINEQFF. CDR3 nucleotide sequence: TGTGCCACCAGCCAGAGCTGGGACAGTATCAATGAGCAGTTCTTC. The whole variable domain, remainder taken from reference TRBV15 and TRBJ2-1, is DAMVIQNPRYQVTQFGKPVTLSCSQTLNHNVMYWYQQKSSQAPKLLFHYYDKDFNNEADTPDNFQSRRPNTSFCFLDIRSPGLGDTAMYLCATSQSWDSINEQFFGPGTRLTVL.

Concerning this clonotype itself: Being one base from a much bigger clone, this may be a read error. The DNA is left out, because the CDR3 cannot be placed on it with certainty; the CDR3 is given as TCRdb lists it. CDR3 region: CVSSPSSSTSEQYF. V gene TRBV7-9 combines with J gene TRBJ2-7; whether TRBD2, the table's D call, matches the DNA was not checked. Termini included, the CDR3 measures 14 amino acids. CDR1 is SEHNR and CDR2 is FQNEAQ in the germline V gene (reference sequence).

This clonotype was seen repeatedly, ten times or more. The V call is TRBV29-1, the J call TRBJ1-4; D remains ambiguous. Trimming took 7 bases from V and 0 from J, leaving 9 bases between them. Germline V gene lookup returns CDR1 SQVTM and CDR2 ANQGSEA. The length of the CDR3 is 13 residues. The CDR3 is CSGVQATNEKLFF. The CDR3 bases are TGCAGCGGAGTACAAGCAACTAATGAAAAACTGTTTTTT.

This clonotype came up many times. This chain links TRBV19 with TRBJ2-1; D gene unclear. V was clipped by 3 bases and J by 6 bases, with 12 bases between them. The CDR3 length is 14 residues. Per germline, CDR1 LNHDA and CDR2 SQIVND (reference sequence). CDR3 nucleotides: TGTGCCAGTAGTATCTGGGGAAAGGGCAATGAGCAGTTCTTC. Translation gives CASSIWGKGNEQFF.

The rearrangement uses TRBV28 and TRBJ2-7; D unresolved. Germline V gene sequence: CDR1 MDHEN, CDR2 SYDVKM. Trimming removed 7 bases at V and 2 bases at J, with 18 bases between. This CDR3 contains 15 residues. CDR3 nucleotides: TGTGCCAGCAACCCGTCAGACACCCGTCCCTACGAGCAGTACTTC. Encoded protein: CASNPSDTRPYEQYF. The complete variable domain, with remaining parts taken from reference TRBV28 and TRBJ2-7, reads DVKVTQSSRYLVKRTGEKVFLECVQDMDHENMFWYRQDPGLGLRLIYFSYDVKMKEKGDIPEGYSVSREKKERFSLILESASTNQTSMYLCASNPSDTRPYEQYFGPGTRLTVT.

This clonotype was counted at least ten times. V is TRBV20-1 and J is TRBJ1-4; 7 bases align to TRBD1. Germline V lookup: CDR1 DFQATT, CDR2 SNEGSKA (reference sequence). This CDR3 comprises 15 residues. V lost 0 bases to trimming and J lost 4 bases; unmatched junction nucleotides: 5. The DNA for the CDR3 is TGCAGTGCTAGAGATCTTGGGACAGATAATGAAAAACTGTTTTTT. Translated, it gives CSARDLGTDNEKLFF.

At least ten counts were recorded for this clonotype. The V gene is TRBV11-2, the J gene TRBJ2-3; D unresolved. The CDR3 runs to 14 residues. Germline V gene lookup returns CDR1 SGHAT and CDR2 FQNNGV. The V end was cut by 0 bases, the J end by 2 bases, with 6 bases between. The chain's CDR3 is CASSLDVPTDTQYF. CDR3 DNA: TGTGCCAGCAGCTTAGATGTCCCCACAGATACGCAGTATTTT. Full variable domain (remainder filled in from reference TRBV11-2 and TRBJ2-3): EAGVAQSPRYKIIEKRQSVAFWCNPISGHATLYWYQQILGQGPKLLIQFQNNGVVDDSQLPKDRFSAERLKGVDSTLKIQPAKLEDSAVYLCASSLDVPTDTQYFGPGTRLTVL.

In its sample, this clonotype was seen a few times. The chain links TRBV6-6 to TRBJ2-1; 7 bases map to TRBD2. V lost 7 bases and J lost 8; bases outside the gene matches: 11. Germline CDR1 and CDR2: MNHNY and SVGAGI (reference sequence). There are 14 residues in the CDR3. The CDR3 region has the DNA TGTGCCAGCATCAGAGGGAGGGAGTGGTATGAGCAGTTCTTC. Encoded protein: CASIRGREWYEQFF.

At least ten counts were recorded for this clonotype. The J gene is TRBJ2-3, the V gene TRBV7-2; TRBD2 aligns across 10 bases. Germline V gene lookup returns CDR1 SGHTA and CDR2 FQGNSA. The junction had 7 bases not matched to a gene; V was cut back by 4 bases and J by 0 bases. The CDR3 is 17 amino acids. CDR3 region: CASSSSGGTPSTDTQYF. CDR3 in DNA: TGTGCCAGCAGCTCTAGCGGGGGTACTCCTAGCACAGATACGCAGTATTTT. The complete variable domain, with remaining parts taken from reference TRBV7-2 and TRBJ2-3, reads GAGVSQSPSNKVTEKGKDVELRCDPISGHTALYWYRQSLGQGLEFLIYFQGNSAPDKSGLPSDRFSAERTGGSVSTLTIQRTQQEDSAVYLCASSSSGGTPSTDTQYFGPGTRLTVL.

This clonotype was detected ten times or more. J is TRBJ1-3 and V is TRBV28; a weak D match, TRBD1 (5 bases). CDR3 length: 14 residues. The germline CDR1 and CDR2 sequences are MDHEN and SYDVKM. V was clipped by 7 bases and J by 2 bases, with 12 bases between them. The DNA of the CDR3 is TGTGCCAGCACCCGGGGGGGGACTGGAAACACCATATATTTT. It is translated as CASTRGGTGNTIYF.

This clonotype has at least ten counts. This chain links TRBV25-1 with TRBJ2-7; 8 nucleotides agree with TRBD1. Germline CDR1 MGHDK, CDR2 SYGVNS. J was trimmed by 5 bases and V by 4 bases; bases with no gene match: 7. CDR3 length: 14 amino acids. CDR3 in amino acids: CASSAPGQVHEQYF. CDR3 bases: TGTGCCAGCAGTGCCCCGGGACAGGTCCACGAGCAGTACTTC.

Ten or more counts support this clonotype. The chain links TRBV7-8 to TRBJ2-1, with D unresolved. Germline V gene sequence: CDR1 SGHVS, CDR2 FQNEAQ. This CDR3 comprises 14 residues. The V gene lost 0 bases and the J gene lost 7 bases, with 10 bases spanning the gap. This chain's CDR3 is CASSLAWGKNEQFF. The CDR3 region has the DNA TGTGCCAGCAGCTTAGCCTGGGGAAAGAATGAGCAGTTCTTC. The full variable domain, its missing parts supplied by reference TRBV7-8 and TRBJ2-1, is GAGVSQSPRYKVAKRGQDVALRCDPISGHVSLFWYQQALGQGPEFLTYFQNEAQLDKSGLPSDRFFAERPEGSVSTLKIQRTQQEDSAVYLCASSLAWGKNEQFFGPGTRLTVL.

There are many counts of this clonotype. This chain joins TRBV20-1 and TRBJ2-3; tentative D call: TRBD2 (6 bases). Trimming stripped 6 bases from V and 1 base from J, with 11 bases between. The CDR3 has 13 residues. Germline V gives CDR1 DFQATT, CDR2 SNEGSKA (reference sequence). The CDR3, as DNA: TGCAGTGCCCGACTAGGAGGCACAGATACGCAGTATTTT. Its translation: CSARLGGTDTQYF.

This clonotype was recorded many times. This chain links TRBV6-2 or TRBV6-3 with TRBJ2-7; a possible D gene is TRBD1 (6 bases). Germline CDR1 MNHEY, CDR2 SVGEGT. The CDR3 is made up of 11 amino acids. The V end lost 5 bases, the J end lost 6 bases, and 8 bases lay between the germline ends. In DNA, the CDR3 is TGTGCCAGCAGTGGCAGGGGCGAGCAGTACTTC. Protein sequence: CASSGRGEQYF.

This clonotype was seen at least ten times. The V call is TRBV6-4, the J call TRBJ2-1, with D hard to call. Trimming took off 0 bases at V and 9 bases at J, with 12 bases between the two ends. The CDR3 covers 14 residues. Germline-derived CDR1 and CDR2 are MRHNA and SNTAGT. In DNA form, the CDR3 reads TGTGCCAGCAGTGACTCGATTGGGTCTGGTGAGCAGTTCTTC. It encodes CASSDSIGSGEQFF.

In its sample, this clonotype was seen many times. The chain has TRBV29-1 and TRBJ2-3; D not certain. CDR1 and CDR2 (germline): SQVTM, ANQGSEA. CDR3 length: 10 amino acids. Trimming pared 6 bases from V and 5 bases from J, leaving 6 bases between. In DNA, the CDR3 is TGCAGCGTCGAGCGAGATACGCAGTATTTT. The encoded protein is CSVERDTQYF.

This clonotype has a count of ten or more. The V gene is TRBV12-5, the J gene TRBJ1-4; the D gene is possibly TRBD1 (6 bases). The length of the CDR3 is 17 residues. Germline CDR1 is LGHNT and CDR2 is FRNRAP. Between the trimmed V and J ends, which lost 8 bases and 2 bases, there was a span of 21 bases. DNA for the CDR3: TGTGCTAGTCCCCCCAGGGGATTGGTTAGCACTAATGAAAAACTGTTTTTT. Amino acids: CASPPRGLVSTNEKLFF.

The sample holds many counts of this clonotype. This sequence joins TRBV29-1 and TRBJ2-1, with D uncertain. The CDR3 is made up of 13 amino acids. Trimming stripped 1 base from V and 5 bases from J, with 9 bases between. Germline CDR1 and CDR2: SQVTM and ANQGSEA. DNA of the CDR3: TGCAGCGTTGAAGGGGAAAACGACAATGAGCAGTTCTTC. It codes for CSVEGENDNEQFF.

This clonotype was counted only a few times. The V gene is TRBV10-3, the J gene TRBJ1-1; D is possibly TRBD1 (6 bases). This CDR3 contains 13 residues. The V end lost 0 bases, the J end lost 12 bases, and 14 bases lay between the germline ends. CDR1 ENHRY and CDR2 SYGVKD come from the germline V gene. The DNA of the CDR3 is TGTGCCATCAGTGAGTCGCCGGGGGCGATAACTTTCTTT. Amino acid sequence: CAISESPGAITFF.

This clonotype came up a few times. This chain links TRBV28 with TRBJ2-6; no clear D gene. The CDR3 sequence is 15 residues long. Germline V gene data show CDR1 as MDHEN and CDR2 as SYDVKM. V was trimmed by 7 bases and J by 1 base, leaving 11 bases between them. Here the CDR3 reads CASTTIGSGANVLTF. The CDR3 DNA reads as TGTGCCAGCACTACTATTGGGTCTGGGGCCAACGTCCTGACTTTC. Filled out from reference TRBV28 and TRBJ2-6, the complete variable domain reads DVKVTQSSRYLVKRTGEKVFLECVQDMDHENMFWYRQDPGLGLRLIYFSYDVKMKEKGDIPEGYSVSREKKERFSLILESASTNQTSMYLCASTTIGSGANVLTFGAGSRLTVL.

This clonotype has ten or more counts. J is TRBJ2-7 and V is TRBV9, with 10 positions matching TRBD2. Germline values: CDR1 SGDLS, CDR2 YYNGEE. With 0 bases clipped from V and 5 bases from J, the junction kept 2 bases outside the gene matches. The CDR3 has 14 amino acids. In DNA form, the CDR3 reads TGTGCCAGCAGCGTAGACCTAGCGGGAGACGAGCAGTACTTC. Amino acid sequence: CASSVDLAGDEQYF.

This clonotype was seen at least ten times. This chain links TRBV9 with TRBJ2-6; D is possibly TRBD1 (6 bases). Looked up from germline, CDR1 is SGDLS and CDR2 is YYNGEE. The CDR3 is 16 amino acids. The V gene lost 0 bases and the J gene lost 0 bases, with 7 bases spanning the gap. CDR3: CASSVGGGSGANVLTF. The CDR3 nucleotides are TGTGCCAGCAGCGTAGGAGGGGGCTCTGGGGCCAACGTCCTGACTTTC. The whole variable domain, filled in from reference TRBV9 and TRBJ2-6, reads DSGVTQTPKHLITATGQRVTLRCSPRSGDLSVYWYQQSLDQGLQFLIQYYNGEERAKGNILERFSAQQFPDLHSELNLSSLELGDSALYFCASSVGGGSGANVLTFGAGSRLTVL.